These 5 T cell receptor beta chains came from one sample sequenced in a study of blood T cell repertoires in COVID-19. TCRdb's copy holds only in-frame clones and misses some; the assay was immunoSEQ multiplex PCR. The table shows almost 400,000 clones, with around 87% occurring only once. The sequencing input was peripheral blood. These receptors all come from an older woman with COVID-19, enrolled during active disease.

The gene calls are TRBV5-1 and TRBJ1-2; 9 nucleotides match TRBD1. Trimming removed 3 bases from V and 7 bases from J; junction bases left unmatched: 10. Germline CDR1 reads SGHRS; CDR2 reads YFSETQ. This CDR3 contains 15 residues. The CDR3 nucleotides read TGCGCCAGCAGCTCCGTTCCCGGGACAGGGCTTGGCTACACCTTC. It codes for CASSSVPGTGLGYTF.

The chain recombines TRBV2 with TRBJ2-1, with unresolved D. The CDR3 totals 12 residues. Trimming left V 5 bases short and J 7 bases short, with 9 bases between. Germline V gives CDR1 SNHLY, CDR2 FYNNEI. The CDR3 sequence: CASSFSSNEQFF. CDR3 in DNA: TGTGCCAGCAGTTTCTCTAGTAATGAGCAGTTCTTC.

The chain has TRBV7-3 and TRBJ2-1, with TRBD2 identical over 9 bases. From germline, CDR1 is SGHTA and CDR2 FQGTGA. This CDR3 spans 15 amino acids. V dropped 6 bases and J dropped 3; count of bases not matched to a gene: 6. CDR3 region: CASSLSGGLYNEQFF. CDR3 coding DNA: TGTGCCAGCAGTCTTAGCGGGGGACTCTACAATGAGCAGTTCTTC.

The J gene is TRBJ2-7, the V gene TRBV18, with TRBD1 as a possible D gene (5 bases). V shed 2 bases and J shed 6 bases, with 8 bases lying between them. Germline values: CDR1 KGHSH, CDR2 LQKENI. This CDR3 is 12 amino acids long. CDR3 DNA: TGTGCCAGCTCACCAGCCAGGGCCGAGCAGTACTTC. Protein product: CASSPARAEQYF.

CDR3 loop: CASSIGVSGQPQHF. For the CDR3, the DNA is TGTGCCAGTTCCATCGGGGTTTCTGGTCAGCCCCAGCATTTT. J is TRBJ1-5 and V is TRBV19; D is unclear. Trimming left V 8 bases short and J 6 bases short, with 17 bases between. The CDR3 covers 14 residues. Germline CDR1 LNHDA, CDR2 SQIVND (reference sequence).